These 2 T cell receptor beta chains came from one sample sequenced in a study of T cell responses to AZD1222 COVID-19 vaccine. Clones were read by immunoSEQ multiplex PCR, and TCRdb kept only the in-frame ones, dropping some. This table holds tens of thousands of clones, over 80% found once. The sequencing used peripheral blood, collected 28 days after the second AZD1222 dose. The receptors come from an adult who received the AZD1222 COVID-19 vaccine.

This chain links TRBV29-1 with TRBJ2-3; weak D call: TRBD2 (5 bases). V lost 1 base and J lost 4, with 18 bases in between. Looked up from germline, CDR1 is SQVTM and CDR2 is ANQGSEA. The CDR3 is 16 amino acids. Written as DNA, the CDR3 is TGCAGCGTTGAAGGAGGGCGGCACCACAGCCCAGATACGCAGTATTTT. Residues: CSVEGGRHHSPDTQYF.

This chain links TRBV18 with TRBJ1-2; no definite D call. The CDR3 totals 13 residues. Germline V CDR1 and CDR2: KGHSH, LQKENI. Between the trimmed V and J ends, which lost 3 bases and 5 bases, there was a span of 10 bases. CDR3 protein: CASSPDGSYGYTF. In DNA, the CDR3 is TGTGCCAGCTCACCTGACGGAAGTTATGGCTACACCTTC.